These 28 T cell receptor beta chains came from one sample sequenced in a study of blood T cell repertoires in COVID-19. Sequenced by immunoSEQ multiplex PCR; TCRdb stores in-frame clones only, minus some. The sample includes fewer than 450,000 clones, about 90% of them seen just once. Sequences were obtained from peripheral blood. These receptors were collected from a woman aged 18-29 years who had recovered from COVID-19.

The chain links TRBV10-3 to TRBJ2-7; D perhaps matches TRBD2 (5 bases). This CDR3 region has 13 residues. Trimming took 2 bases from V and 8 from J, leaving 13 bases between them. Germline CDR1 reads ENHRY; CDR2 reads SYGVKD. CDR3 sequence (DNA): TGTGCCATCAGTGAGGCAAAACTAGGACAGCAGTACGTC. Protein: CAISEAKLGQQYV.

This chain joins TRBV6-2 or TRBV6-3 and TRBJ1-5, with 12 bases fitting TRBD1. V trimming: 2 bases; J trimming: 6 bases; junction bases outside the gene matches: 11. Germline values: CDR1 MNHEY, CDR2 SVGEGT. This CDR3 has 18 amino acids. The DNA of the CDR3 is TGTGCCAGCAGTTACAGCGCGGGACAGGGGGCCGCGGGTCAGCCCCAGCATTTT. Protein product: CASSYSAGQGAAGQPQHF.

The chain joins TRBV11-2 to TRBJ1-1; D possibly corresponds to TRBD1 (5 bases). The germline CDR1 and CDR2 sequences are SGHAT and FQNNGV. Trimming removed 10 bases from V and 1 base from J, with 19 bases in between. The CDR3 loop spans 15 amino acids. The CDR3 nucleotides are TGTGCCACCAGTCGTTTGGGGCGAGGGAACACTGAAGCTTTCTTT. Translated: CATSRLGRGNTEAFF. Variable domain in full (rest from reference TRBV11-2 and TRBJ1-1): EAGVAQSPRYKIIEKRQSVAFWCNPISGHATLYWYQQILGQGPKLLIQFQNNGVVDDSQLPKDRFSAERLKGVDSTLKIQPAKLEDSAVYLCATSRLGRGNTEAFFGQGTRLTVV.

V gene TRBV30 combines with J gene TRBJ2-1; 11 bases line up with TRBD2. J lost 2 bases, V lost 7 bases, and 4 bases had no gene match. This CDR3 is built from 14 residues. Germline lookup yields CDR1 GTSNPN and CDR2 SVGIG (reference sequence). This CDR3 is CASRLAGPYNEQFF. The CDR3 DNA follows: TGTGCCTCCCGACTAGCGGGACCCTACAATGAGCAGTTCTTC.

The chain carries TRBV4-3 and TRBJ1-2; no clear D gene. Germline V lookup: CDR1 LGHNA, CDR2 YSLEER. Trimming pared 0 bases from V and 3 bases from J, leaving 11 bases between. The length of the CDR3 is 15 residues. In DNA, the CDR3 is TGCGCCAGCAGCCAAGATTCGGAGCTGCACTATGGCTACACCTTC. It encodes CASSQDSELHYGYTF.

This sequence joins TRBV4-3 and TRBJ1-1; TRBD1 is a possible D gene (5 bases). V lost 8 bases and J lost 1, with 11 bases in between. In germline, CDR1 is LGHNA, CDR2 YSLEER. The length of the CDR3 is 13 residues. In DNA form, the CDR3 reads TGCGCCAGCGGACGGGGGGGGAACACTGAAGCTTTCTTT. Encoded protein: CASGRGGNTEAFF.

The chain links TRBV19 to TRBJ2-5; TRBD2 aligns across 7 bases. The V gene end was trimmed by 8 bases and the J gene end by 0 bases; junction bases not matched to a gene: 9. The CDR3 covers 15 residues. Germline CDR1 is LNHDA and CDR2 is SQIVND (reference sequence). Here the CDR3 DNA reads TGTGCCAGTGGGGTTTGGGCGGGGGACCAAGAGACCCAGTACTTC. It is translated as CASGVWAGDQETQYF.

The chain links TRBV19 to TRBJ1-5, with D possibly TRBD1 on 6 matching bases. V gave up 8 bases and J gave up 7 bases, with 18 bases separating them. Germline lookup yields CDR1 LNHDA and CDR2 SQIVND (reference sequence). The CDR3 runs 14 residues. The CDR3 reads CASVGWDTGQPQHF. The CDR3 region has the DNA TGTGCCAGTGTTGGTTGGGACACTGGACAGCCCCAGCATTTT.

This chain links TRBV5-1 with TRBJ2-1; 7 bases agree with TRBD2. Germline loops: CDR1 SGHRS, CDR2 YFSETQ. V was pared by 5 bases and J by 6 bases, with 11 bases of the junction left unmatched. There are 15 residues in the CDR3. In DNA, the CDR3 is TGCGCCAGCAGTAATCTAGCGGCCCAGGGCAATGAGCAGTTCTTC. Protein product: CASSNLAAQGNEQFF.

The chain employs TRBV7-8 and TRBJ2-3; 7 nucleotides line up with TRBD2. Trimming cost V 0 bases and J 6 bases; bases outside gene matches: 9. The germline V gene encodes CDR1 SGHVS and CDR2 FQNEAQ. This CDR3 has 16 residues. CDR3 DNA sequence: TGTGCCAGCAGCTTAGCGTTATTGTACGGGGGGGATACGCAGTATTTT. This encodes CASSLALLYGGDTQYF.

The chain uses TRBV9 and TRBJ1-2, with 7 bases matching TRBD1. The CDR3 consists of 17 residues. The germline V gene encodes CDR1 SGDLS and CDR2 YYNGEE. The V segment lost 0 bases and the J segment 5 bases; nucleotides outside the gene matches: 13. CDR3 loop: CASSVGSRGAKTYGYTF. The CDR3 DNA reads as TGTGCCAGCAGCGTAGGGTCCAGGGGGGCTAAAACGTATGGCTACACCTTC.

The chain links TRBV10-3 to TRBJ2-3, with D maybe TRBD2 (6 bases). CDR1 is ENHRY and CDR2 is SYGVKD in the germline V gene. CDR3 length: 15 residues. V lost 5 bases to trimming and J lost 0 bases, with 12 bases between them. The CDR3 protein is CAISTSGPSTDTQYF. DNA of the CDR3: TGTGCCATCAGTACAAGCGGGCCGAGCACAGATACGCAGTATTTT.

This chain uses TRBV6-7 with TRBJ2-7, with D possibly matching TRBD1 (5 bases). TRBV6-7 is an ORF, with its function uncertain. CDR3 length equals 13 residues. V shed 10 bases and J shed 9 bases, with 22 bases lying between them. CDR3 sequence reads: CATKQAPGDAQYV. The CDR3 region has the DNA TGTGCCACCAAACAGGCTCCTGGAGACGCGCAGTACGTC.

The chain couples TRBV21-1 to TRBJ2-7; TRBD2, as called in the table, went unchecked against the DNA. TRBV21-1 constitutes a pseudogene. The CDR3 is made up of 17 amino acids. The CDR3 coding sequence is TGTGCCAGCAGCAGGTCCGGGACTAGCGGGAGTTCCTACGAGCAGTACGTC. This codes for CASSRSGTSGSSYEQYV.

V is TRBV11-3 and J is TRBJ2-5; TRBD1 aligns across 9 bases. With V trimmed by 5 bases and J by 2 bases, 6 bases remained unmatched. Germline lookup yields CDR1 SGHNT and CDR2 YENEEA. There are 15 residues in the CDR3. The CDR3 DNA follows: TGTGCCAGCAGCCTCCCGGGACAGGGTCAAGAGACCCAGTACTTC. Its protein product is CASSLPGQGQETQYF.

The rearrangement uses TRBV7-8 and TRBJ2-7; 9 bases are a match to TRBD2. This CDR3 spans 13 amino acids. V was pared by 5 bases and J by 5 bases, with 4 bases of the junction left unmatched. Germline V gene lookup returns CDR1 SGHVS and CDR2 FQNEAQ. The CDR3 DNA is TGTGCCAGCAGCCCGTCTAGCGGGAACGAGCAGTACGTC. Translated: CASSPSSGNEQYV.

The genes are TRBV15 and TRBJ2-1; 7 bases map to TRBD2. CDR1 LNHNV and CDR2 YYDKDF come from the germline V gene (reference sequence). The CDR3 runs 15 residues. Trimming took 5 bases from V and 8 from J; bases not matched to a gene: 12. In DNA, the CDR3 is TGTGCCACCAGCGGGGACTACTTGACTGGGGATGAGCAGTTCTTC. Protein: CATSGDYLTGDEQFF.

The chain combines TRBV6-2 or TRBV6-3 with TRBJ1-1, with D unresolved. Germline lookup yields CDR1 MNHEY and CDR2 SVGEGT. Trimming pared 3 bases from V and 1 base from J, leaving 15 bases between. The CDR3 is 16 residues long. In DNA, the CDR3 is TGTGCCAGCAGTTATCCCCTCGAGGGAAAGAACACTGAAGCTTTCTTT. Protein product: CASSYPLEGKNTEAFF.

The V gene is TRBV7-6, the J gene TRBJ2-2; TRBD2 matches 7 bases. The CDR3 is 15 amino acids. The V segment lost 2 bases and the J segment 4 bases; nucleotides outside the gene matches: 4. The germline V gene encodes CDR1 SGHVS and CDR2 FNYEAQ. The CDR3 loop is CASSLRGSLTGELFF. The DNA for the CDR3 is TGTGCCAGCAGCTTACGCGGGAGTCTCACCGGGGAGCTGTTTTTT.

The CDR3 nucleotides are TGTGCCACCAGTGATCCGGGAGACGGAGCTGGGGGAGCTTTCTTT. Residues: CATSDPGDGAGGAFF. The chain is built from TRBV24-1 and TRBJ1-1, with D possibly TRBD1 on 5 matching bases. The CDR3 covers 15 residues. Germline CDR1 is KGHDR and CDR2 is SFDVKD. Trimming pared 3 bases from V and 10 bases from J, leaving 20 bases between.

On this clone itself: The junction and the germline gene differ at one end; a read error may be behind it. This same CDR3 is encoded by further DNA sequences in the sample. The chain couples TRBV10-3 to TRBJ2-5; possible D gene TRBD1, 6 bases. This CDR3 comprises 13 residues. Germline V gene data show CDR1 as ENHRY and CDR2 as SYGVKD. CDR3 in amino acids: CAISSDRQETQYF. CDR3 nucleotide sequence: TGCGCCATCAGTTCGGACAGACAAGAGACCCAGTACTTC.

The V and J genes are TRBV5-6 and TRBJ1-1; D uncertain. The germline V gene has CDR1 SGHDT and CDR2 YYEEEE. CDR3 length: 14 amino acids. V dropped 10 bases and J dropped 4 bases, with 20 bases sitting between them. The CDR3 sequence is CASLWGGSATEAFF. Written as DNA, the CDR3 is TGTGCCTCCCTTTGGGGAGGGTCTGCCACTGAAGCTTTCTTT.

The rearrangement joins TRBV11-2 to TRBJ2-1, with D hard to call. Germline assignment: CDR1 SGHAT and CDR2 FQNNGV. There are 13 residues in the CDR3. V was shortened by 5 bases and J by 7 bases, with 12 bases between the two germline ends. CDR3 region: CASSHELRNEQFF. CDR3 coding DNA: TGTGCCAGCAGCCACGAACTACGAAATGAGCAGTTCTTC.

This chain links TRBV12-3 or TRBV12-4 with TRBJ2-1; weak D call: TRBD1 (5 bases). The V end lost 5 bases, the J end lost 6 bases, and 11 bases lay between the germline ends. The CDR3 covers 13 residues. DNA for the CDR3: TGTGCCAGCAGTCCAACAGGCGCCAATGAGCAGTTCTTC. It encodes CASSPTGANEQFF.

CDR3 coding DNA: TGTGCCAGCAGTTACTACTCCGGGTTGAACACTGAAGCTTTCTTT. Protein sequence: CASSYYSGLNTEAFF. The chain employs TRBV6-5 and TRBJ1-1; D not resolved. V was pared by 1 base and J by 0 bases, with 9 bases between. The CDR3 loop spans 15 amino acids. CDR1 is MNHEY and CDR2 is SVGAGI in the germline V gene.

This sequence joins TRBV4-3 and TRBJ2-3; 11 bases are a match to TRBD1. V was clipped by 3 bases and J by 3 bases; unmatched bases: 5. Germline CDR1 LGHNA, CDR2 YSLEER. The CDR3 sequence is 16 residues long. The CDR3 bases are TGCGCCAGCAGCCAGGGACAGGGGGTAGGGACAGATACGCAGTATTTT. It codes for CASSQGQGVGTDTQYF.

CDR3: CASSPPDSHLHF. For the CDR3, the DNA is TGTGCCAGCTCACCACCGGACTCGCACCTCCACTTT. This chain connects TRBV18 to TRBJ1-6, with D unclear. The length of the CDR3 is 12 residues. Trimming shortened V by 0 bases and J by 15 bases, and 9 bases separated the two germline ends. Germline assignment: CDR1 KGHSH and CDR2 LQKENI.

The chain is built from TRBV6-5 and TRBJ2-5; no reliable D call. V gave up 5 bases and J gave up 1 base, with 11 bases separating them. From germline, CDR1 is MNHEY and CDR2 SVGAGI. The CDR3 contains 14 residues. The CDR3 coding sequence is TGTGCCAGCAGTCTATACTACTCCCAAGAGACCCAGTACTTC. This sequence encodes CASSLYYSQETQYF.